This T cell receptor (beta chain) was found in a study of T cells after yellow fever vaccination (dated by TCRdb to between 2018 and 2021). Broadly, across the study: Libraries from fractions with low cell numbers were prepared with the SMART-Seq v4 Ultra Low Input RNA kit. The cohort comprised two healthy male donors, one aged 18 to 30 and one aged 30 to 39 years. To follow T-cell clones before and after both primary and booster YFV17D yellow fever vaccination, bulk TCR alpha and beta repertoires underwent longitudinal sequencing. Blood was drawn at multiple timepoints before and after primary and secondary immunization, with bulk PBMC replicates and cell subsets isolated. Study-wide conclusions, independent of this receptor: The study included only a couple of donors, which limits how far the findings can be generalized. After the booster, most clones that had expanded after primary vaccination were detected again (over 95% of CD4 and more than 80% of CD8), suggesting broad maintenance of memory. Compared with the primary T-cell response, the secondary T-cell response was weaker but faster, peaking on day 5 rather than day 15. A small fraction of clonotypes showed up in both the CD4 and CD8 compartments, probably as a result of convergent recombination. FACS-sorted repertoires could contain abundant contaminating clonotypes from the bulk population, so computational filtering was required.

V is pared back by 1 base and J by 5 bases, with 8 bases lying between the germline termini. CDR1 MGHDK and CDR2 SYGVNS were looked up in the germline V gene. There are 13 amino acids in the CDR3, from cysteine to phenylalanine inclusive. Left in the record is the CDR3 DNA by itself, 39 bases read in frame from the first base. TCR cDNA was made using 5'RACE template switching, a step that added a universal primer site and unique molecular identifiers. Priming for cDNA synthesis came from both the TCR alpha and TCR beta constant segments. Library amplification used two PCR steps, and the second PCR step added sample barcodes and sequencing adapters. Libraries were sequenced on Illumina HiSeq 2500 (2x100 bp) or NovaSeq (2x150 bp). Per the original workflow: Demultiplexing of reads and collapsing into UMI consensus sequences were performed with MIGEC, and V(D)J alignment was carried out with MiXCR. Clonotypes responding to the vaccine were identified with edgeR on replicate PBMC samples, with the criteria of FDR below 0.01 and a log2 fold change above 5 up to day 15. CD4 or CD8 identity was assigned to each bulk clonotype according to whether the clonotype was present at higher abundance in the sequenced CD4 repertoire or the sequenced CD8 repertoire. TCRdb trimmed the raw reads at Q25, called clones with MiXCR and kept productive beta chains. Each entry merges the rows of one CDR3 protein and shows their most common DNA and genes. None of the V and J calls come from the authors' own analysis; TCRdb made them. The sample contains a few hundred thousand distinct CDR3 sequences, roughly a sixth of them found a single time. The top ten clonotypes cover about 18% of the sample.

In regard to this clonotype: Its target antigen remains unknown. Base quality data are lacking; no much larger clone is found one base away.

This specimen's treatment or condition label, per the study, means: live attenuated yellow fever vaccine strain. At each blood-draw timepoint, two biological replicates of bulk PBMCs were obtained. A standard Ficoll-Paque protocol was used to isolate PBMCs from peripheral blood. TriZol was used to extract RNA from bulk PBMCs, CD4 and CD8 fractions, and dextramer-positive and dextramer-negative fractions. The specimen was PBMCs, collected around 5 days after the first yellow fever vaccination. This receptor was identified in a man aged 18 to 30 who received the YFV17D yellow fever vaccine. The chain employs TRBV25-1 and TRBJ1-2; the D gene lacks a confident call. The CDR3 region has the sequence CASSEFGEYGYTF. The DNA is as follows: TGTGCCAGCAGTGAATTCGGGGAGTATGGCTACACCTTC.